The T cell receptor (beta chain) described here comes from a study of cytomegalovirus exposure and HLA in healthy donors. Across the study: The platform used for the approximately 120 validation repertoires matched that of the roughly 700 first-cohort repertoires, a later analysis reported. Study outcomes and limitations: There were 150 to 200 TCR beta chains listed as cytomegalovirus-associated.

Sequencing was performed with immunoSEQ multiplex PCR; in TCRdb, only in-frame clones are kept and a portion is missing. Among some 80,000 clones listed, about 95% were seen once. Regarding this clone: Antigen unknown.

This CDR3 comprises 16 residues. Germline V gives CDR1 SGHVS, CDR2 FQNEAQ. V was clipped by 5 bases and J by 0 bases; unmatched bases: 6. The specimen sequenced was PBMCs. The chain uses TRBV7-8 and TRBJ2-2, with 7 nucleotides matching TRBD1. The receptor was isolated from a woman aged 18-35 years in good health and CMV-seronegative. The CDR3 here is CASSRDSHPNTGELFF. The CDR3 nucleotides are TGTGCCAGCAGCCGGGACAGCCATCCGAACACCGGGGAGCTGTTTTTT. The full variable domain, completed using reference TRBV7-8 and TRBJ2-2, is GAGVSQSPRYKVAKRGQDVALRCDPISGHVSLFWYQQALGQGPEFLTYFQNEAQLDKSGLPSDRFFAERPEGSVSTLKIQRTQQEDSAVYLCASSRDSHPNTGELFFGEGSRLTVL.